Listed here are 27 T cell receptor beta chains from one sample, sequenced in a study of identical twins. TCRdb redid the calling of the 5' RACE reads with MiXCR, one entry per CDR3 protein. This table holds about 100,000 distinct CDR3 sequences, under 6.5% found once. The sequencing sample was made of memory T cells sorted from blood. The receptors stem from a woman aged 45 to 65 in good health.

This clonotype was seen repeatedly, ten times or more. The chain employs TRBV12-3 or TRBV12-4 and TRBJ2-3; D is ambiguous. CDR3 length: 15 amino acids. Trimming left V 6 bases short and J 0 bases short, with 13 bases between. The chain's CDR3 is CASSPDGISTDTQYF. The CDR3 coding sequence is TGTGCCAGCAGCCCTGACGGAATCAGCACAGATACGCAGTATTTT.

This clonotype came up many times. This rearrangement joins TRBV12-3 or TRBV12-4 to TRBJ1-2; no definite D call. There are 11 residues in the CDR3. Trimming removed 9 bases at V and 3 bases at J, with 8 bases between. CDR3 nucleotide sequence: TGTGCCAGTAAAAGCGACTATGGCTACACCTTC. This gives the protein CASKSDYGYTF.

Many counts were recorded for this clonotype. The chain carries TRBV20-1 and TRBJ1-5; D is perhaps TRBD1 (5 bases). Germline CDR1 reads DFQATT; CDR2 reads SNEGSKA (reference sequence). Trimming pared 0 bases from V and 1 base from J, leaving 13 bases between. The CDR3 length is 16 residues. The CDR3 is CSARETSEGSNQPQHF. The DNA of the CDR3 is TGCAGTGCTAGAGAAACGTCCGAGGGGAGCAATCAGCCCCAGCATTTT.

This clonotype was detected ten times or more. The chain has TRBV18 and TRBJ2-2; D uncertain. V was cut by 8 bases and J by 6 bases, with 7 bases left in between. The CDR3 runs to 11 residues. Germline loops: CDR1 KGHSH, CDR2 LQKENI. The CDR3 DNA sequence: TGTGCCAGCCGTTTTCCCGGGGAGCTGTTTTTT. Residues: CASRFPGELFF. Supplemented by reference TRBV18 and TRBJ2-2, the full variable domain reads NAGVMQNPRHLVRRRGQEARLRCSPMKGHSHVYWYRQLPEEGLKFMVYLQKENIIDESGMPKERFSAEFPKEGPSILRIQQVVRGDSAAYFCASRFPGELFFGEGSRLTVL.

The sample holds many counts of this clonotype. J is TRBJ1-2 and V is TRBV20-1, with TRBD1 matching 7 bases. V was clipped by 6 bases and J by 7 bases; unmatched bases: 8. CDR3 length: 12 residues. Germline CDR1 and CDR2: DFQATT and SNEGSKA (reference sequence). The CDR3 DNA is TGCAGTGCGGCACAGGGGATTATTGGCTACACCTTC. This gives the protein CSAAQGIIGYTF.

In its sample, this clonotype was seen many times. The chain uses TRBV24-1 and TRBJ2-3, with D perhaps TRBD1 (7 bases). V dropped 7 bases and J dropped 2 bases, with 15 bases sitting between them. This CDR3 contains 15 residues. Germline CDR1 KGHDR, CDR2 SFDVKD. The DNA for the CDR3 is TGTGCCACCAGCGAGCAGGGGGACTTCACAGATACGCAGTATTTT. Translation: CATSEQGDFTDTQYF.

This clonotype has ten or more counts. The chain has TRBV3-1 and TRBJ2-2; D not resolved. The CDR3 loop spans 14 amino acids. Germline CDR1 reads LGHDT; CDR2 reads YNNKEL (reference sequence). V lost 4 bases to trimming and J lost 1 base, with 7 bases between them. CDR3 loop: CASSLVVNTGELFF. The CDR3 DNA sequence: TGTGCCAGCAGCCTAGTCGTGAACACCGGGGAGCTGTTTTTT. The full variable domain, in which reference TRBV3-1 and TRBJ2-2 provide the parts outside the CDR3, is DTAVSQTPKYLVTQMGNDKSIKCEQNLGHDTMYWYKQDSKKFLKIMFSYNNKELIINETVPNRFSPKSPDKAHLNLHINSLELGDSAVYFCASSLVVNTGELFFGEGSRLTVL.

At least ten counts were recorded for this clonotype. V usage is TRBV11-2 and J usage is TRBJ2-1, with 8 nucleotides matching TRBD2. The CDR3 is made up of 15 amino acids. Germline values: CDR1 SGHAT, CDR2 FQNNGV. V was clipped by 11 bases and J by 6 bases; unmatched bases: 15. CDR3 sequence: CAVASGRSFFNEQFF. CDR3 DNA: TGTGCCGTCGCCAGCGGGAGATCCTTCTTCAATGAGCAGTTCTTC.

This clonotype was observed a few times. The genes are TRBV27 and TRBJ2-5, with TRBD1 as a possible D gene (5 bases). V gave up 5 bases and J gave up 7 bases, with 14 bases separating them. The CDR3 contains 13 residues. Germline V gene lookup returns CDR1 MNHEY and CDR2 SMNVEV (reference sequence). The CDR3 DNA reads TGTGCCAGCAGTCTGGGGCGGTCCGGGACCCAGTACTTC. It specifies CASSLGRSGTQYF.

This clonotype was counted only a few times. The chain employs TRBV14 and TRBJ2-6; D is possibly TRBD2 (5 bases). Per the germline V gene, CDR1 is SGHDN and CDR2 is FVKESK. V lost 0 bases and J lost 1, with 7 bases in between. The CDR3 contains 16 residues. The CDR3 nucleotides read TGTGCCAGCAGCCAAGATCGGACTTCTGGGGCCAACGTCCTGACTTTC. It codes for CASSQDRTSGANVLTF.

V usage is TRBV9 and J usage is TRBJ2-1, with TRBD2 matching 9 bases. This CDR3 region has 16 residues. Germline CDR1 is SGDLS and CDR2 is YYNGEE. The V and J ends lost 0 bases and 10 bases, in that order; junction bases with no gene match: 11. The CDR3 bases are TGTGCCAGCAGCGTAGGCGGCGGGAGGGCCAAACGAGAGCAGTTCTTC. Translation: CASSVGGGRAKREQFF.

This clonotype has a count of ten or more. V and J are TRBV6-4 and TRBJ2-5; D possibly matches TRBD1 or TRBD2 (5 bases each). Per the germline V gene, CDR1 is MRHNA and CDR2 is SNTAGT. The CDR3 covers 14 residues. Trimming shortened V by 10 bases and J by 4 bases, and 19 bases separated the two germline ends. CDR3 in DNA: TGTGCCACCTCCCCGGGGCCCGAAGCAGAGACCCAGTACTTC. Protein product: CATSPGPEAETQYF.

The V gene is TRBV20-1, the J gene TRBJ2-3; no definite D call. The CDR3 extends over 11 amino acids. Trimming left V 2 bases short and J 3 bases short, with 3 bases between. Germline CDR1 is DFQATT and CDR2 is SNEGSKA (reference sequence). CDR3 residues: CSARLTDTQYF. CDR3 sequence (DNA): TGCAGTGCTAGACTAACAGATACGCAGTATTTT.

This clonotype showed up many times. The chain has TRBV20-1 and TRBJ1-4; 8 nucleotides line up with TRBD1. Germline V CDR1 and CDR2: DFQATT, SNEGSKA (reference sequence). The CDR3 extends over 13 amino acids. Unmatched junction bases numbered 8, after V lost 6 bases and J lost 8 bases. CDR3 sequence reads: CSADRGSGEKLFF. Here the CDR3 DNA reads TGCAGTGCCGACAGGGGTTCGGGAGAAAAACTGTTTTTT.

This clonotype was recorded many times. The rearrangement links TRBV5-1 to TRBJ1-6, with unresolved D. V lost 2 bases to trimming and J lost 4 bases, with 10 bases between them. The CDR3 covers 15 residues. CDR1 and CDR2 (germline): SGHRS, YFSETQ. The CDR3 DNA reads as TGCGCCAGCAGCTTCACGGATCTTTATAATTCACCCCTCCACTTT. This gives the protein CASSFTDLYNSPLHF. Together with reference TRBV5-1 and TRBJ1-6, the CDR3 gives the full variable domain: KAGVTQTPRYLIKTRGQQVTLSCSPISGHRSVSWYQQTPGQGLQFLFEYFSETQRNKGNFPGRFSGRQFSNSRSEMNVSTLELGDSALYLCASSFTDLYNSPLHFGNGTRLTVT.

The chain carries TRBV6-1 and TRBJ2-6; D call uncertain. CDR1 and CDR2 (germline): MNHNS, SASEGT. There are 15 residues in the CDR3. With 1 base removed from V and 2 bases from J, the gap between germline ends came to 6 bases. CDR3 sequence: CASSEGRAGANVLTF. In nucleotides, the CDR3 is TGTGCCAGCAGTGAAGGACGGGCTGGGGCCAACGTCCTGACTTTC.

Only a few counts were recorded for this clonotype. The rearrangement joins TRBV6-1 to TRBJ2-2, with TRBD1 matching 7 bases. Germline CDR1 is MNHNS and CDR2 is SASEGT. The trim removed 6 bases at V and 6 bases at J, leaving 19 bases unmatched. CDR3 size: 18 residues. The CDR3 region has the DNA TGTGCCAGCAGCCCCAGGGGGTCAGGGATTGGGATTGCCGGGGAGCTGTTTTTT. This sequence encodes CASSPRGSGIGIAGELFF.

The table lists this clonotype with many counts. The genes are TRBV29-1 and TRBJ2-2; 8 nucleotides line up with TRBD1. The germline CDR1 and CDR2 sequences are SQVTM and ANQGSEA. There are 15 residues in the CDR3. Unmatched junction bases numbered 12, after V lost 5 bases and J lost 7 bases. This CDR3 is CSVSPSGGSGGELFF. The CDR3 DNA sequence: TGCAGCGTTTCCCCTTCAGGGGGCTCTGGCGGGGAGCTGTTTTTT.

This rearrangement joins TRBV12-3 or TRBV12-4 to TRBJ1-1, with D possibly TRBD1 on 5 matching bases. CDR3 length: 14 amino acids. V was shortened by 5 bases and J by 1 base, with 11 bases between the two germline ends. The CDR3 is CASSVVQGNTEAFF. The CDR3 coding sequence is TGTGCCAGCAGTGTAGTTCAGGGGAACACTGAAGCTTTCTTT.

This rearrangement joins TRBV6-5 to TRBJ1-2; D is undetermined. The CDR3 has 13 residues. Germline-derived CDR1 and CDR2 are MNHEY and SVGAGI. Trimming pared 4 bases from V and 2 bases from J, leaving 8 bases between. The DNA for the CDR3 is TGTGCCAGCAGTTCTACACCCAACTATGGCTACACCTTC. Translating it yields CASSSTPNYGYTF.

This clonotype appeared many times. The rearrangement joins TRBV19 to TRBJ1-2; D may be TRBD1 (5 bases). Trimming cost V 3 bases and J 4 bases, with 9 bases left between them. The germline V gene has CDR1 LNHDA and CDR2 SQIVND (reference sequence). The CDR3 is made up of 13 amino acids. This CDR3 is CASSMGTFYGYTF. CDR3 in DNA: TGTGCCAGTAGTATGGGGACCTTCTATGGCTACACCTTC.

This clonotype was observed at least ten times. The gene calls are TRBV11-2 and TRBJ2-7, with D possibly matching TRBD2 (5 bases). There are 15 residues in the CDR3. Trimming pared 2 bases from V and 2 bases from J, leaving 13 bases between. The V gene's germline CDR1 is SGHAT and CDR2 FQNNGV. In DNA, the CDR3 is TGTGCCAGCAGCTTAATCAGCGGAACCGCCTACGAGCAGTACGTC. It codes for CASSLISGTAYEQYV.

Only a few counts were recorded for this clonotype. J is TRBJ2-1 and V is TRBV2, with 7 bases that match TRBD2. Germline CDR1 reads SNHLY; CDR2 reads FYNNEI. CDR3 length: 12 residues. Losses at the gene ends were 6 bases for V and 13 bases for J; bases not matched to a gene: 9. CDR3 nucleotides: TGTGCCAGCAGGGGGGACTACCCAGCCCAGTTCTTC. Translation gives CASRGDYPAQFF.

This clonotype was recorded at least ten times. The chain combines TRBV15 with TRBJ2-1, with 8 bases identical to TRBD2. Per germline, CDR1 LNHNV and CDR2 YYDKDF (reference sequence). V shed 1 base, J shed 8 bases, and the junction held 4 bases outside the gene matches. This CDR3 has 14 residues. CDR3 sequence: CATSRAGGIHEQFF. In nucleotides, the CDR3 is TGTGCCACCAGCAGAGCGGGAGGGATCCATGAGCAGTTCTTC.

The rearrangement links TRBV6-6 to TRBJ2-3; D is unresolved. The V end was cut by 5 bases, the J end by 1 base, with 16 bases between. This CDR3 is 16 amino acids long. Germline assignment: CDR1 MNHNY and CDR2 SVGAGI (reference sequence). Written as DNA, the CDR3 is TGTGCCAGCAGTACAACGACCGTGGTGGGCACAGATACGCAGTATTTT. Protein: CASSTTTVVGTDTQYF.

This clonotype was observed many times. In DNA form, the CDR3 reads TGCAGCGTTTTTGAGACTAATGAAAAACTGTTTTTT. It translates to CSVFETNEKLFF. This sequence joins TRBV29-1 and TRBJ1-4; no firm D call. The V end was cut by 5 bases, the J end by 2 bases, with 6 bases between. This CDR3 is built from 12 residues. The germline V gene has CDR1 SQVTM and CDR2 ANQGSEA.

This clonotype was counted ten times or more. V and J are TRBV2 and TRBJ2-7; 10 bases agree with TRBD2. Germline CDR1 SNHLY, CDR2 FYNNEI. The V and J ends lost 1 base and 9 bases, in that order; junction bases with no gene match: 15. The CDR3 is 17 amino acids. CDR3 bases: TGTGCCAGCAGTGAAGTTGGGGCATGGCTAGCGGGAGCCGGGCAGTACTTC. Residues: CASSEVGAWLAGAGQYF.